The clone carrying this T cell receptor (beta chain) was seen just once. Antigen unknown. This sample stems from a study of shared clonotypes between healthy human individuals. Naive-designated CD8 cells lacked CD45RO, were positively enriched for CCR7, and omitted terminally differentiated effector memory CD45RA+ cells. None of the donors, who were healthy HIV-negative adults, had recently had acute infections or vaccinations. Regarding the study as a whole: On the whole, naive subsets had larger estimated richness than memory subsets had.

The CDR3 runs to 13 residues. Germline CDR1 and CDR2: SGHRS and YFSETQ. J gave up 3 bases and V 5 bases, and 5 bases lay outside the gene matches. It was 150 to 250 ng DNA, 25,000 to 35,000 T cell genomes, that sorted-subset replicate PCRs used. Per the original methods: ImmunoSEQ supplied junction-only sequences lacking quality scores, so filtering was different. Profiled with immunoSEQ multiplex PCR; TCRdb holds only in-frame clones, not every one. V and J calls and clone size are copied from that table; D and trimming were computed from the DNA. The table lists under 1 million clones, about 96% of them singletons.

The chain uses TRBV5-1 and TRBJ2-7; 7 nucleotides agree with TRBD1. The receptor's source is a man aged 25-45 years in good health. The sequencing sample was made of naive CD8+ T cells sorted from blood. The CDR3 is CASRMGQYYEQYF. The CDR3 DNA reads as TGCGCCAGCAGAATGGGACAGTACTACGAGCAGTACTTC.